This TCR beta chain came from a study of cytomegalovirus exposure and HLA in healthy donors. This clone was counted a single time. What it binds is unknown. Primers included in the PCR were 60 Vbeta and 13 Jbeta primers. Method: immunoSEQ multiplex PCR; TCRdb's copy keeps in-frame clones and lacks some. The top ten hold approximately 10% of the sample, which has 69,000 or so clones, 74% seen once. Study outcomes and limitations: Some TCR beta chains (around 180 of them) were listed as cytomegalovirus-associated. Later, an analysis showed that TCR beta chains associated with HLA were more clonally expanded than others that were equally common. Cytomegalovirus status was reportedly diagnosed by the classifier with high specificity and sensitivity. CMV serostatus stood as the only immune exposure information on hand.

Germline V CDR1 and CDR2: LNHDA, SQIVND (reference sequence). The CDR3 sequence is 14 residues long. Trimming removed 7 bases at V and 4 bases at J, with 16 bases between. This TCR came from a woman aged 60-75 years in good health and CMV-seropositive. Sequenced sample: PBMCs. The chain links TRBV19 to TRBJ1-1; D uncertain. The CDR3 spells CASTPFVGVTEAFF. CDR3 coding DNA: TGTGCCAGTACCCCCTTTGTGGGCGTCACTGAAGCTTTCTTT.